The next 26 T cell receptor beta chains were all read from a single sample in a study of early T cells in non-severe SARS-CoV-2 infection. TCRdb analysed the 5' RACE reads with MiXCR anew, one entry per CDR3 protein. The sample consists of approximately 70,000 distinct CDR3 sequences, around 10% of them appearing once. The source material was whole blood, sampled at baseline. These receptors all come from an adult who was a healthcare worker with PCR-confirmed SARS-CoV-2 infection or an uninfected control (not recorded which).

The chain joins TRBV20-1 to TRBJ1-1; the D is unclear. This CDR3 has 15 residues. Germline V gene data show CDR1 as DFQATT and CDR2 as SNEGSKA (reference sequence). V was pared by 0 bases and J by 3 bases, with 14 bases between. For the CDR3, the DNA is TGCAGTGCTAGAGATCCGGCCGGGGAAGACACTGAAGCTTTCTTT. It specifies CSARDPAGEDTEAFF.

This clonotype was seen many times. The CDR3 region has the DNA TGCGCCAGCAGCCAAGCCCAGGGTGGGCCCTACGAGCAGTACTTC. The encoded protein is CASSQAQGGPYEQYF. The chain uses TRBV4-3 and TRBJ2-7; D possibly corresponds to TRBD1 (5 bases). The ends were cut back, 1 base at V and 2 bases at J, with 12 bases in the middle. Germline-derived CDR1 and CDR2 are LGHNA and YSLEER. This CDR3 comprises 15 residues.

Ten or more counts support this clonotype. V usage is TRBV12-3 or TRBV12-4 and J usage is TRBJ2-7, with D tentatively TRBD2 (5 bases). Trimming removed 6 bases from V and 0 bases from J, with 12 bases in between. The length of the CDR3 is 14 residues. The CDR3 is CASSGEEGSYEQYF. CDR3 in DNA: TGTGCCAGCAGCGGGGAAGAGGGCTCCTACGAGCAGTACTTC.

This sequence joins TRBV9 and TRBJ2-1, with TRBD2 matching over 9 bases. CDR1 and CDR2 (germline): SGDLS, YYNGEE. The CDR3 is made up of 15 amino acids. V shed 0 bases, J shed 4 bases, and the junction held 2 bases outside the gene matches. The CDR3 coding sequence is TGTGCCAGCAGCGTAGAGGCGGGGGGGTACAATGAGCAGTTCTTC. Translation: CASSVEAGGYNEQFF.

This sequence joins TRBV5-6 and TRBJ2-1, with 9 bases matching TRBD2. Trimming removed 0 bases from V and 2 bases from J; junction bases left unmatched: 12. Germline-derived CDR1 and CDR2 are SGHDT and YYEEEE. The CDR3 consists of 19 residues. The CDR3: CASSLAGGSGGRAYNEQFF. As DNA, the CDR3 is TGTGCCAGCAGCTTGGCCGGGGGTAGCGGGGGCCGGGCCTACAATGAGCAGTTCTTC.

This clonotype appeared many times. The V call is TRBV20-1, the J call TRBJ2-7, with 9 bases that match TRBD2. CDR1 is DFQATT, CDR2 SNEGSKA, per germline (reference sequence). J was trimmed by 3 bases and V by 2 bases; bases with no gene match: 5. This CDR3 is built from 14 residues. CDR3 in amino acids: CSARIGGGVYEQYF. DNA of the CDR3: TGCAGTGCTAGAATCGGCGGGGGGGTCTACGAGCAGTACTTC.

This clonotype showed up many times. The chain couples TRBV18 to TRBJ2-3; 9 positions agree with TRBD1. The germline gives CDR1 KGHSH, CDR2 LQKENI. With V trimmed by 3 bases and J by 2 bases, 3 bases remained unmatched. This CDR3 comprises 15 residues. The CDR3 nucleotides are TGTGCCAGCTCACCCGGGACAGGGAACACAGATACGCAGTATTTT. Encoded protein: CASSPGTGNTDTQYF.

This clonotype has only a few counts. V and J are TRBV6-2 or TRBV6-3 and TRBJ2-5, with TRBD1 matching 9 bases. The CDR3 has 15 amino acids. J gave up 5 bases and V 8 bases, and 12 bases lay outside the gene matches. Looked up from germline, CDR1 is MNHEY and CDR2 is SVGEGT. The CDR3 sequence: CASRPWGQGIETQYF. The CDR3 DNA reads TGTGCCAGCCGTCCCTGGGGACAGGGTATCGAGACCCAGTACTTC.

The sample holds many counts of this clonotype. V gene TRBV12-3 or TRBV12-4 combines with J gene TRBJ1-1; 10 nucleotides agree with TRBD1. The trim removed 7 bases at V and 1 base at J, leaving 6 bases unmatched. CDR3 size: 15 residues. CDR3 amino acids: CASTWWDRGNTEAFF. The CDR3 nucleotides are TGTGCCAGCACCTGGTGGGACAGGGGGAACACTGAAGCTTTCTTT.

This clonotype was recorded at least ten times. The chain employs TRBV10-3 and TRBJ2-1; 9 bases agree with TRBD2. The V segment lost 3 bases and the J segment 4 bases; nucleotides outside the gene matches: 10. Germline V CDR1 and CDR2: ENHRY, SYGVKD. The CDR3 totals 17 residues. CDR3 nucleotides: TGTGCCATCAGTGAATCGTTCGGGGGACTAGCTTACAATGAGCAGTTCTTC. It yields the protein CAISESFGGLAYNEQFF.

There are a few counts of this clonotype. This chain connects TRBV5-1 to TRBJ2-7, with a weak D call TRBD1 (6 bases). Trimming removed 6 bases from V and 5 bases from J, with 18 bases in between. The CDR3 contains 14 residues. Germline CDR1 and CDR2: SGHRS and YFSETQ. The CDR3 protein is CASTLQGTRDEQYF. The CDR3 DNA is TGCGCCAGCACGTTACAGGGTACGCGGGACGAGCAGTACTTC.

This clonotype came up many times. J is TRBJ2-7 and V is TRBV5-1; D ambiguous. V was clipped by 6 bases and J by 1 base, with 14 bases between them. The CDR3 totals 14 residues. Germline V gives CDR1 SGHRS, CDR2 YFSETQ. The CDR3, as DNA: TGCGCCAGCACCTTCGGCAGTTCTTCCTACGAGCAGTACTTC. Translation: CASTFGSSSYEQYF.

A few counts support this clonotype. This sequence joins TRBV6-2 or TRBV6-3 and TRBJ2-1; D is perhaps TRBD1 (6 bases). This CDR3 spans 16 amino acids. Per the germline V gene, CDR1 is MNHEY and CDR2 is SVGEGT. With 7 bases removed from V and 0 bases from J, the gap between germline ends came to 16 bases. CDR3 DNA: TGTGCCAGCACCCCTACAGGGAAACCCTCCTACAATGAGCAGTTCTTC. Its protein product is CASTPTGKPSYNEQFF.

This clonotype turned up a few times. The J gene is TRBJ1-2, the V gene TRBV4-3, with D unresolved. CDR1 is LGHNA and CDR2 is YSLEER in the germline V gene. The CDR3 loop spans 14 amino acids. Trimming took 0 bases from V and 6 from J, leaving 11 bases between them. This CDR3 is CASSQDYGVHGYTF. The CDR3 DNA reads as TGCGCCAGCAGCCAAGATTACGGGGTACATGGCTACACCTTC.

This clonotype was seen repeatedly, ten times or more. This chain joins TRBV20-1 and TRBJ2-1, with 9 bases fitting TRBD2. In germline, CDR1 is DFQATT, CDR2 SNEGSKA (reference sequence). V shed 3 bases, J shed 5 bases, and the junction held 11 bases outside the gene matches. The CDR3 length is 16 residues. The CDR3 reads CSASPRGLALHNEQFF. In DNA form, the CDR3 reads TGCAGTGCTAGTCCGAGGGGACTAGCCTTACACAATGAGCAGTTCTTC.

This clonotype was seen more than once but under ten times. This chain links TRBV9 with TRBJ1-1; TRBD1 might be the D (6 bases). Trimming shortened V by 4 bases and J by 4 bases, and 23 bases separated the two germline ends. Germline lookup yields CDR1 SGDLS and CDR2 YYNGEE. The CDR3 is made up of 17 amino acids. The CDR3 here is CASSRGRVGGAGTEAFF. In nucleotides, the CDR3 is TGTGCCAGCAGCCGCGGTAGAGTGGGGGGCGCAGGCACTGAAGCTTTCTTT.

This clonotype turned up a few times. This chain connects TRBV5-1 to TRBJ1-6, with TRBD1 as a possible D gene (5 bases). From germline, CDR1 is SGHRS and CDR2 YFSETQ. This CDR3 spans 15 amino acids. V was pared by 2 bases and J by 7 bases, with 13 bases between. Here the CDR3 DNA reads TGCGCCAGCAGCTTCGGGGGACCGGCCAATTCACCCCTCCACTTT. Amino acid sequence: CASSFGGPANSPLHF.

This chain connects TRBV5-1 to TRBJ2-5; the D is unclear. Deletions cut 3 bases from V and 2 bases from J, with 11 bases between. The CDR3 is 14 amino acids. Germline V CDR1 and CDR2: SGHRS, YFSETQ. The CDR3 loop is CASSSVLEQETQYF. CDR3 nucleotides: TGCGCCAGCAGCTCGGTCTTGGAACAAGAGACCCAGTACTTC.

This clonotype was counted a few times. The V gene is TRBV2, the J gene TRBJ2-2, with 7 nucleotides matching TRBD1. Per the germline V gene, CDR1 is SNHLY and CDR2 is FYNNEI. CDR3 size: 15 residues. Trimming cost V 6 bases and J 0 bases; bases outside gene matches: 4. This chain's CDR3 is CASRTDRTNTGELFF. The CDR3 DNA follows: TGTGCCAGCAGGACGGACAGGACGAACACCGGGGAGCTGTTTTTT.

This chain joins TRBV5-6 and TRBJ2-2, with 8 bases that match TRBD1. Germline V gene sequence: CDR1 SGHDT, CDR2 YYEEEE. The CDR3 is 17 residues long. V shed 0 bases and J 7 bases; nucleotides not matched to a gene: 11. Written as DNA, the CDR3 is TGTGCCAGCAGCTTGGTTTGGACAGGGTCATCCATCGGGGAGCTGTTTTTT. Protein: CASSLVWTGSSIGELFF.

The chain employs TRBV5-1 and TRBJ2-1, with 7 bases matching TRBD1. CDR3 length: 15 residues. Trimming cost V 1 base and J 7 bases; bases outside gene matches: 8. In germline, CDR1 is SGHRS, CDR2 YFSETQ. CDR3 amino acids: CASSLRQGVGNEQFF. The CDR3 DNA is TGCGCCAGCAGCTTGAGACAGGGAGTGGGGAATGAGCAGTTCTTC.

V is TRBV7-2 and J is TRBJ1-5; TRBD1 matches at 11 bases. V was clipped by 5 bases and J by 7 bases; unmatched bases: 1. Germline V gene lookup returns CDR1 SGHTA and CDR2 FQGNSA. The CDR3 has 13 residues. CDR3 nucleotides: TGTGCCAGCAGCAGGGACAGGGGGCAGCCCCAGCATTTT. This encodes CASSRDRGQPQHF.

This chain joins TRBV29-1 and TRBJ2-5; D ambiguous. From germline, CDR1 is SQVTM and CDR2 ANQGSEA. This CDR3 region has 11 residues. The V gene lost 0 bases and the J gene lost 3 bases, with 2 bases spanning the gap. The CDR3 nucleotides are TGCAGCGTTGAAGATAAAGAGACCCAGTACTTC. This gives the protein CSVEDKETQYF.

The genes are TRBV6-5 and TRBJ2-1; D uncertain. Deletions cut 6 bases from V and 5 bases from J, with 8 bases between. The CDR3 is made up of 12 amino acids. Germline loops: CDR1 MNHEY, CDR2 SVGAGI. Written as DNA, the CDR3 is TGTGCCAGCAGCCGCGGAAACAATGAGCAGTTCTTC. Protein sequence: CASSRGNNEQFF.

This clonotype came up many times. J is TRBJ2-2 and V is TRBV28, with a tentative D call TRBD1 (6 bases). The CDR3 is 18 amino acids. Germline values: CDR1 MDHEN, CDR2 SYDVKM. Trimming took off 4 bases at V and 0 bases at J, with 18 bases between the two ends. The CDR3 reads CASSSIPLDRPNTGELFF. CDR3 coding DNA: TGTGCCAGCAGTTCAATCCCACTCGACAGGCCGAACACCGGGGAGCTGTTTTTT.

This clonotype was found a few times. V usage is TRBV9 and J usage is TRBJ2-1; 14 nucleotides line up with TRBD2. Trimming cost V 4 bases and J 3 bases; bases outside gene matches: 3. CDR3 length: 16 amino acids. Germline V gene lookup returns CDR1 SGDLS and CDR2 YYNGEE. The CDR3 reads CASSWGLAGDYNEQFF. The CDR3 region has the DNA TGTGCCAGCAGCTGGGGACTAGCGGGGGACTACAATGAGCAGTTCTTC.